This TCR beta chain was obtained from a study of shared clonotypes between healthy human individuals. At the level of the study: The plates for each donor numbered three CD4 naive, three CD4 memory, two CD8 naive and one CD8 memory. Study observations and caveats: Researchers sampled only blood; tissue repertoires likely differ. Generation probabilities were higher for clonotypes shared across all four sorted-subset donors than for unshared ones. Clonotype sharing among donors was thought likely to change with sequencing depth.

Profiled with immunoSEQ multiplex PCR; TCRdb holds only in-frame clones, not every one. The sample includes around 2,000,000 clones, approximately 95% of them seen just once. Positive CCR7 selection of CD45RO-negative cells yielded the naive CD8 cells, and terminally differentiated effector memory CD45RA+ cells were excluded. The CDR3 is made up of 14 amino acids. CDR1 is MNHEY, CDR2 SMNVEV, per germline (reference sequence). V was cut by 5 bases and J by 0 bases, with 8 bases left in between. Concerning this clone itself: Its antigen is not known. Other nucleotide sequences from this sample produce the same CDR3.

The clonotype originates from a man aged 18 to 29 in good health. Sequencing input: naive CD8+ T cells sorted from blood. The J gene is TRBJ1-3, the V gene TRBV27, with D unresolved. The CDR3 coding sequence is TGTGCCAGCAGTCCTGGGGTCTCTGGAAACACCATATATTTT. Its protein is CASSPGVSGNTIYF.